Given below is one T cell receptor (beta chain) in context. The antigen is not known. This sample was taken from a study of tumor-infiltrating lymphocytes in localized non-small cell lung cancer. Across the whole study: Some samples were collected after neoadjuvant chemotherapy; smokers, never-smokers and several histologies were included.

Germline V gives CDR1 SGHAT, CDR2 FQNNGV. This CDR3 is 16 amino acids long. V was shortened by 4 bases and J by 8 bases, with 23 bases between the two germline ends. Clones were sequenced by immunoSEQ multiplex PCR, and TCRdb holds only the in-frame ones, with some missing. Of around 14,000 clones listed, under 70% are singletons. Points from the study as a whole: TCR sequencing covered a subset of patients with enough tissue. TCRbeta sequencing showed higher T cell infiltration in tumors than uninvolved lung. T-cell fraction did not differ between immunotypes IM1 and IM2.

The chain employs TRBV11-2 and TRBJ1-2, with D perhaps matching TRBD1 (5 bases). The material sequenced was uninvolved lung tissue not adjacent to the tumor. This receptor was taken from a human donor with non-small cell lung cancer. The chain's CDR3 is CASSSSPGQQAAGYTF. In DNA form, the CDR3 reads TGTGCCAGCAGCTCGTCCCCGGGGCAACAGGCGGCCGGCTACACCTTC.